This TCR beta chain was identified during a study of a mutant IDH1 vaccine in newly diagnosed glioma (dated by TCRdb to the early 2020s). For context, the study as a whole: Vaccination began 4-6 weeks after radiotherapy alone, or alongside temozolomide cycles in the chemotherapy-containing groups. Peripheral blood was collected at six visits: V03 (baseline), V05, V07, V10, V12 and V13. Visit V12 was the week-35 safety follow-up and visit V13 was the week-47 end of study. Longitudinal TCRB deep sequencing was performed for fewer than 30 treated patients wherever samples were available for exploratory analyses. Before enrollment, patients had received standard therapy of radiotherapy alone, temozolomide alone, or radiochemotherapy with temozolomide; most received the combination. Of the approximately 30 treated patients, approximately 62% were male and about 40% were female, and a mean age of around 40 years was recorded.

Per the publication, the time point label means: week 47, end of study. A 20-mer mutant IDH1 peptide at 300 micrograms in Montanide made up each vaccine dose, which was injected subcutaneously together with topical imiquimod. Patients received eight vaccinations in weeks 1, 3, 5, 7, 11, 15, 19 and 23, corresponding to visits V03 through V10. Donors had newly diagnosed WHO grade 3 or 4 IDH1-mutant astrocytomas with loss of nuclear ATRX. The samples were drawn from NOA16, a multicentre, single-arm, open-label phase I trial in Germany that tested a mutant IDH1 peptide vaccine in humans for the first time. Genomic DNA for TCRB sequencing was isolated from EDTA blood with the DNeasy Blood and Tissue Kit. V loses 0 bases of germline sequence and J loses 5 bases, and the interval between the two ends is 7 bases. The germline V gene specifies MNHNS as CDR1 and SASEGT as CDR2. The CDR3 starts with the cysteine, ends with the phenylalanine, and has 13 residues. Kept here is only the CDR3 DNA, which spans 39 bases and is read in frame from base 1.

What the authors observed across the whole study: Vaccine-induced immune responses across multiple MHC alleles were detected in approximately 94% of patients. Changes in the top peripheral T cell clonotypes picked up by TCRB sequencing did not appear to be linked to pseudoprogression. Availability determined which PBMC samples were chosen for TCRB deep sequencing. The authors noted that analyses of patient blood samples could not be reproduced because of sample limitations.

Library preparation employed the immunoSEQ multiplex PCR assay. Rearranged TCR beta chain sequences were amplified using the hsTCRB Kit according to the manufacturer's protocol. An Illumina MiSeq was used to sequence the TCRB libraries. The authors' pipeline ran thus. Demultiplexing, trimming and gene mapping were performed with the kit vendor's proprietary platform. TCRdb stores this immuneACCESS table with in-frame sequences only. Part of the clones is absent; in the studies checked, under half of the shortfall reflects unresolved V genes, and no reason is known for the rest. D and trimming come from the DNA, and the V and J calls and clone size come from that table. This sample has about 24,000 clones in its table, and 82% of those were observed once. Roughly 3.8% of the sample belongs to the ten largest clones. As for this clone: It lacks a known antigen. Base qualities were left out, and no much larger clone turns up one base away.

This clonotype originated in a man aged 35 to 55 with glioma. Some clones in this sample may be carry-over from other donors' samples. Material: PBMCs, obtained from a glioma patient whose treatment included an IDH1 peptide vaccine. This receptor chain uses TRBV6-1 and TRBJ1-1; a tentative D call is TRBD1 (5 bases match). The nucleotide sequence is TGTGCCAGCAGTGAAGCGGCAGGGACTGAAGCTTTCTTT. The encoded protein is CASSEAAGTEAFF.